The clone carrying this T cell receptor (beta chain) was observed a few times. Its antigen is as yet unknown. Germline CDR1 DFQATT, CDR2 SNEGSKA (reference sequence). The CDR3 has 14 amino acids. The ends were cut back, 2 bases at V and 0 bases at J, with 8 bases in the middle. The data derive from a study of human T cells and chemical hapten exposure. The overall study: Patch tests put 0.01% DPC on the upper back, and the results were checked at 6 days. Study conclusions and caveats: The study found that PT1 expanded TCR counts correlated positively with patch test score. Against controls, expanded TCRs gave rise to significantly more large CDR3 similarity clusters.

TCRdb processed the RACE reads anew with MiXCR; each CDR3 protein has one entry. Seen here are approximately 320,000 distinct CDR3 sequences, around 5.5% observed once, and the top ten hold about 7.7%. Documented time point: pre-sensitization, week 0. Treatment in this sample: therapeutic diphenylcyclopropenone sensitization with weekly scalp DPC. V is TRBV20-1 and J is TRBJ1-5; possible D gene TRBD1, 5 bases. This receptor was identified in a woman younger than 30 with alopecia areata. Some clones in this sample may be carry-over from other donors' samples. Source: whole blood, taken in connection with sensitization to the hapten diphenylcyclopropenone (DPC). CDR3 residues: CSARLGGSNQPQHF. The DNA of the CDR3 is TGCAGTGCTAGATTGGGGGGTAGCAATCAGCCCCAGCATTTT.